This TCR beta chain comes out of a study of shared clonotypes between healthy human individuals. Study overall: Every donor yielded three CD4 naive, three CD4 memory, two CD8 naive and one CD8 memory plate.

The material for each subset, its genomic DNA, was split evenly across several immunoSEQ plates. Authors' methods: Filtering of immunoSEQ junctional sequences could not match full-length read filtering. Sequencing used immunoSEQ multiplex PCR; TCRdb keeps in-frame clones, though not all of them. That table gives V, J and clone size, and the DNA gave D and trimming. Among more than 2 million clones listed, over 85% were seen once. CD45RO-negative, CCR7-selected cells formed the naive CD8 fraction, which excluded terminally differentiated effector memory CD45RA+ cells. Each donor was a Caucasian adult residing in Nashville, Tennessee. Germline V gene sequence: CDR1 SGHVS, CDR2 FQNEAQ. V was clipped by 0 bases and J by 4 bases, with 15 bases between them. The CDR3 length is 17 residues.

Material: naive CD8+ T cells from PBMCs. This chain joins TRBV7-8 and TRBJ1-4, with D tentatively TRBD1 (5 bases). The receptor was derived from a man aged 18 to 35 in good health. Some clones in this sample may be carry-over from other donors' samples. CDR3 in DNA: TGTGCCAGCAGCTTAGCCGCTCCCGGGGCCCTTAATGAAAAACTGTTTTTT. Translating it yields CASSLAAPGALNEKLFF.